One sample yielded the 18 T cell receptor beta chains listed below, sequenced in a study of T-cell reconstitution after alpha-beta-depleted transplantation in children. Unique molecular identifiers were incorporated into the prepared TCRbeta library. TCRdb used MiXCR to reprocess the PCR reads, holding one entry per CDR3 protein. The data show 700,000 to 950,000 distinct CDR3 sequences, roughly 15% seen once. The material was PBMCs, mostly from graft donor cells, obtained 360 days after TCRalphabeta/CD19-depleted stem cell transplant. These receptors came from a male patient younger than 18 who had a stem cell transplant for acute lymphoblastic leukemia, so the T cells may come from the graft donor.

The rearrangement uses TRBV29-1 and TRBJ2-7; 7 bases fit TRBD1. The CDR3 is 14 amino acids. CDR1 is SQVTM, CDR2 ANQGSEA, per germline. V lost 3 bases, J lost 5 bases, and 10 bases stayed unmatched. The CDR3 nucleotides are TGCAGCGTTGAGGCGGTGACAGGGACCGACGAGCAGTACTTC. It codes for CSVEAVTGTDEQYF.

V usage is TRBV12-3 or TRBV12-4 and J usage is TRBJ2-3, with TRBD2 identical over 7 bases. This CDR3 spans 14 amino acids. After removal of 6 bases from V and 4 bases from J, the junction contained 7 bases not matched to a gene. CDR3 residues: CASSQRERPDTQYF. In DNA form, the CDR3 reads TGTGCCAGCAGCCAGCGGGAACGGCCAGATACGCAGTATTTT.

This chain links TRBV11-2 with TRBJ2-1, with 7 bases that match TRBD2. Germline V gene data show CDR1 as SGHAT and CDR2 as FQNNGV. This CDR3 comprises 16 residues. The trim removed 6 bases at V and 0 bases at J, leaving 8 bases unmatched. CDR3 region: CASRLPGRSSYNEQFF. The CDR3 nucleotides are TGTGCCAGCAGGCTACCCGGGAGGAGCTCCTACAATGAGCAGTTCTTC.

This chain uses TRBV4-1 with TRBJ2-7; 12 bases are shared with TRBD2. CDR1 is MGHRA and CDR2 is YSYEKL in the germline V gene. The CDR3 length is 18 residues. The V gene end was trimmed by 2 bases and the J gene end by 3 bases; junction bases not matched to a gene: 11. CDR3 nucleotides: TGCGCCAGCAGCCAACAACTCGGACTAGCGGGAACACGCTACGAGCAGTACTTC. This translates into CASSQQLGLAGTRYEQYF.

This clonotype was found many times. The chain carries TRBV29-1 and TRBJ2-7; 7 positions agree with TRBD2. V was pared by 5 bases and J by 1 base, with 5 bases of the junction left unmatched. Germline loops: CDR1 SQVTM, CDR2 ANQGSEA. The length of the CDR3 is 13 residues. The CDR3 is CSVTSGKSYEQYF. CDR3 coding DNA: TGCAGCGTTACGAGCGGGAAATCCTACGAGCAGTACTTC.

The chain recombines TRBV28 with TRBJ2-2; D gene uncertain. Trimming shortened V by 2 bases and J by 7 bases, and 5 bases separated the two germline ends. Germline V gene sequence: CDR1 MDHEN, CDR2 SYDVKM. The CDR3 is 12 amino acids. The CDR3: CASSLTLGELFF. The CDR3 region has the DNA TGTGCCAGCAGTTTAACCCTCGGGGAGCTGTTTTTT.

To note about this clonotype: One junction end does not reproduce the germline sequence, and a read error may be involved. The chain has TRBV5-1 and TRBJ2-1, with 14 bases fitting TRBD2. This CDR3 has 19 amino acids. The germline CDR1 and CDR2 sequences are SGHRS and YFSETQ. CDR3: CASRFKGLAGGGSYNEQFF. The DNA for the CDR3 is TGCGCCAGCCGCTTTAAAGGACTAGCGGGAGGTGGGTCCTACAATGAGCAGTTCTTC.

This chain links TRBV13 with TRBJ2-1; 7 positions match TRBD2. The CDR3 has 15 residues. Germline V CDR1 and CDR2: PRHDT, FYEKMQ (reference sequence). V shed 6 bases, J shed 4 bases, and the junction held 9 bases outside the gene matches. CDR3 amino acids: CASSPREAGYNEQFF. CDR3 DNA sequence: TGTGCCAGCAGTCCCAGGGAAGCGGGGTACAATGAGCAGTTCTTC. The full variable domain, completed using reference TRBV13 and TRBJ2-1, is AAGVIQSPRHLIKEKRETATLKCYPIPRHDTVYWYQQGPGQDPQFLISFYEKMQSDKGSIPDRFSAQQFSDYHSELNMSSLELGDSALYFCASSPREAGYNEQFFGPGTRLTVL.

This clonotype came up a few times. The chain is built from TRBV10-1 and TRBJ2-2, with 7 nucleotides matching TRBD2. The CDR3 is 18 residues long. From germline, CDR1 is WNHNN and CDR2 SYGVQD (reference sequence). J lost 0 bases, V lost 0 bases, and 7 bases had no gene match. The CDR3 protein is CASSESGRTSANTGELFF. The CDR3 coding sequence is TGCGCCAGCAGTGAGTCGGGGAGGACTAGTGCGAACACCGGGGAGCTGTTTTTT.

This chain uses TRBV28 with TRBJ1-2; TRBD1 aligns across 7 bases. Germline CDR1 MDHEN, CDR2 SYDVKM. Germline trimming cut 4 bases from V and 6 bases from J; bases unmatched to any gene: 11. The CDR3 sequence is 15 residues long. CDR3 coding DNA: TGTGCCAGCAGTTGGACAGGTTATGGGGCCCATGGCTACACCTTC. It specifies CASSWTGYGAHGYTF.

The V gene is TRBV19, the J gene TRBJ1-5; tentatively, D is TRBD1 (6 bases). The CDR3 spans 16 residues. V was clipped by 11 bases and J by 7 bases, with 27 bases between them. Germline lookup yields CDR1 LNHDA and CDR2 SQIVND (reference sequence). CDR3 in DNA: TGTGCCTCTAGTAGGGGCATACGGGGGCAGGGGCAGCCCCAGCATTTT. Amino acid sequence: CASSRGIRGQGQPQHF.

Only a few counts were recorded for this clonotype. The chain couples TRBV11-3 to TRBJ2-1, with 8 bases lining up with TRBD1. Germline values: CDR1 SGHNT, CDR2 YENEEA. Losses at the gene ends were 10 bases for V and 8 bases for J; bases not matched to a gene: 16. The CDR3 spans 15 residues. This CDR3 reads CAIQLGQGAFHEQFF. The CDR3 DNA reads as TGTGCCATTCAACTAGGGCAGGGGGCGTTCCATGAGCAGTTCTTC.

This clonotype was picked up many times. The chain recombines TRBV5-1 with TRBJ1-5; D unresolved. Looked up from germline, CDR1 is SGHRS and CDR2 is YFSETQ. The CDR3 covers 14 residues. V was clipped by 0 bases and J by 1 base, with 5 bases between them. The CDR3, as DNA: TGCGCCAGCAGCTTGGCTCCAAGCAATCAGCCCCAGCATTTT. The encoded protein is CASSLAPSNQPQHF. Looking up the rest from reference TRBV5-1 and TRBJ1-5 gives the full variable domain: KAGVTQTPRYLIKTRGQQVTLSCSPISGHRSVSWYQQTPGQGLQFLFEYFSETQRNKGNFPGRFSGRQFSNSRSEMNVSTLELGDSALYLCASSLAPSNQPQHFGDGTRLSIL.

The chain joins TRBV24-1 to TRBJ1-5; D uncertain. Between the trimmed V and J ends, which lost 5 bases and 9 bases, there was a span of 16 bases. The CDR3 consists of 14 residues. CDR1 is KGHDR, CDR2 SFDVKD, per germline. The CDR3 region has the DNA TGTGCCACCAGTGCCCCCCCTGACATTCGGCCCCAGCATTTT. This translates into CATSAPPDIRPQHF.

The chain carries TRBV7-3 and TRBJ2-1; TRBD2 aligns across 8 bases. Germline V lookup: CDR1 SGHTA, CDR2 FQGTGA. The CDR3 loop spans 14 amino acids. Unmatched junction bases numbered 8, after V lost 5 bases and J lost 8 bases. Here the CDR3 reads CASSSSSGSDEQFF. CDR3 DNA: TGTGCCAGCAGCAGCTCCAGCGGGAGCGATGAGCAGTTCTTC.

J is TRBJ2-7 and V is TRBV5-1; unclear D gene. CDR1 is SGHRS, CDR2 YFSETQ, per germline. The CDR3 loop spans 14 amino acids. Trimming removed 0 bases from V and 3 bases from J, with 10 bases in between. CDR3 residues: CASSLGGGIYEQYF. DNA for the CDR3: TGCGCCAGCAGCTTGGGAGGTGGGATCTACGAGCAGTACTTC.

The V call is TRBV7-3, the J call TRBJ2-1; 13 bases are shared with TRBD2. The CDR3 is 19 residues long. The V gene end was trimmed by 2 bases and the J gene end by 3 bases; junction bases not matched to a gene: 10. CDR1 is SGHTA and CDR2 is FQGTGA in the germline V gene. The CDR3 region is CASSLPSIGLAGVYNEQFF. The CDR3 nucleotides read TGTGCCAGCAGCTTACCCTCGATCGGACTAGCGGGAGTCTACAATGAGCAGTTCTTC.

J is TRBJ1-3 and V is TRBV9; the D is unclear. Germline CDR1 SGDLS, CDR2 YYNGEE. V was trimmed by 2 bases and J by 2 bases, leaving 20 bases between them. The CDR3 has 18 residues. CDR3 amino acids: CASSVRSGHLGTGNTIYF. As DNA, the CDR3 is TGTGCCAGCAGCGTTCGTAGTGGCCACTTGGGGACTGGAAACACCATATATTTT.